Listed here are 27 T cell receptor beta chains from one sample, sequenced in a study of shared clonotypes between healthy human individuals. Some clones are missing from TCRdb's copy, which holds only in-frame ones; the method was immunoSEQ multiplex PCR. The data show under 1,100,000 clones, around 78% seen once. Sequencing was carried out using memory CD4+ T cells from PBMCs. The subset here: CD45RA-negative fraction. The receptors were gathered from a man aged 18 to 29 in good health. Some clones in this sample may be carry-over from other donors' samples.

This clone has more than one count but fewer than ten. The chain combines TRBV28 with TRBJ1-1; D remains ambiguous. The CDR3 loop spans 13 amino acids. V dropped 5 bases and J dropped 9 bases, with 16 bases sitting between them. The germline gives CDR1 MDHEN, CDR2 SYDVKM. The CDR3 region is CASSLRDTRQAFF. CDR3 DNA sequence: TGTGCCAGCAGTCTCCGGGATACCCGGCAAGCTTTCTTT.

V usage is TRBV5-4 and J usage is TRBJ1-2, with TRBD1 as a possible D gene (5 bases). Germline V gives CDR1 SGHNT, CDR2 YYREEE (reference sequence). V lost 5 bases to trimming and J lost 8 bases, with 19 bases between them. This CDR3 has 14 amino acids. This chain's CDR3 is CASRLIGDLGGYTF. As DNA, the CDR3 is TGTGCCAGCAGATTGATTGGGGACCTGGGGGGCTACACCTTC.

The table lists this clone with a few counts. This chain links TRBV7-2 with TRBJ1-1; 7 bases are shared with TRBD1. CDR3 length: 14 amino acids. Trimming at V came to 5 bases and at J to 4 bases, leaving 7 bases not matched to a gene. Germline lookup yields CDR1 SGHTA and CDR2 FQGNSA. CDR3 coding DNA: TGTGCCAGCAGCACCAGACAGGGTGGCACTGAAGCTTTCTTT. The encoded protein is CASSTRQGGTEAFF.

The chain carries TRBV2 and TRBJ2-3; D call uncertain. The CDR3 totals 13 residues. Germline values: CDR1 SNHLY, CDR2 FYNNEI. Trimming took off 0 bases at V and 6 bases at J, with 7 bases between the two ends. CDR3 in DNA: TGTGCCAGCAGTGAAGCGCCATGGGATACGCAGTATTTT. Its protein product is CASSEAPWDTQYF.

The genes are TRBV2 and TRBJ1-5, with D unresolved. Trimming removed 6 bases from V and 9 bases from J, with 12 bases in between. Germline CDR1 and CDR2: SNHLY and FYNNEI. The CDR3 has 12 residues. This chain's CDR3 is CASSGPSGPQHF. The CDR3 region has the DNA TGTGCCAGCAGCGGCCCCTCAGGGCCCCAGCATTTT.

The V gene is TRBV6-6, the J gene TRBJ1-5, with D uncertain. The V gene lost 6 bases and the J gene lost 0 bases, with 9 bases spanning the gap. CDR1 is MNHNY, CDR2 SVGAGI, per germline (reference sequence). CDR3 length: 14 residues. The CDR3 nucleotides are TGTGCCAGCAGCCAGATACATAGCAATCAGCCCCAGCATTTT. Translating gives CASSQIHSNQPQHF.

In its sample, this clone ranks as medium-sized. This sample includes further DNA sequences coding for the same CDR3. The V call is TRBV2, the J call TRBJ1-2; TRBD1 matches at 9 bases. The CDR3 loop spans 15 amino acids. The junction had 6 bases not matched to a gene; V was cut back by 6 bases and J by 1 base. Germline V gene sequence: CDR1 SNHLY, CDR2 FYNNEI. As DNA, the CDR3 is TGTGCCAGCAGAAACAGGGGGCTCCTTAACTATGGCTACACCTTC. Amino acid sequence: CASRNRGLLNYGYTF.

About this clone itself: Additional DNA sequences in this sample encode the identical CDR3. The gene calls are TRBV18 and TRBJ1-1; D ambiguous. The germline V gene encodes CDR1 KGHSH and CDR2 LQKENI. The germline V and J ends were trimmed by 4 bases and 0 bases, with 6 bases remaining between them. The CDR3 sequence is 13 residues long. This CDR3 is CASSLSLNTEAFF. Written as DNA, the CDR3 is TGTGCCAGCTCACTGTCATTGAACACTGAAGCTTTCTTT.

The chain has TRBV28 and TRBJ2-7; 7 bases line up with TRBD1. This CDR3 region has 13 residues. V lost 2 bases to trimming and J lost 12 bases; unmatched junction nucleotides: 10. CDR1 and CDR2 from the germline V gene are MDHEN and SYDVKM. The CDR3 loop is CASSLGPDRVGYF. For the CDR3, the DNA is TGTGCCAGCAGTTTAGGCCCTGACAGGGTTGGGTACTTC.

The genes are TRBV28 and TRBJ1-5; TRBD1 is a possible D gene (5 bases). V lost 8 bases and J 5 bases, leaving 19 bases between the germline ends. CDR1 and CDR2 (germline): MDHEN, SYDVKM. The CDR3 is 15 residues long. CDR3 in DNA: TGTGCCAGCCACGGGGCCCTTCGTATCCATCAGCCCCAGCATTTT. Its translation: CASHGALRIHQPQHF. Drawing the rest from reference TRBV28 and TRBJ1-5, the complete variable domain is DVKVTQSSRYLVKRTGEKVFLECVQDMDHENMFWYRQDPGLGLRLIYFSYDVKMKEKGDIPEGYSVSREKKERFSLILESASTNQTSMYLCASHGALRIHQPQHFGDGTRLSIL.

The table lists this clone with a few counts. The chain couples TRBV19 to TRBJ2-1; D is unclear. Trimming stripped 3 bases from V and 4 bases from J, with 10 bases between. The CDR3 is made up of 14 amino acids. Germline assignment: CDR1 LNHDA and CDR2 SQIVND (reference sequence). The CDR3 is CASSISDQYNEQFF. CDR3 coding DNA: TGTGCCAGTAGTATCTCCGACCAGTACAATGAGCAGTTCTTC.

The rearrangement uses TRBV6-5 and TRBJ1-1, with D perhaps matching TRBD1 (5 bases). The CDR3 contains 15 residues. Germline CDR1 and CDR2: MNHEY and SVGAGI. Trimming took 8 bases from V and 0 from J, leaving 16 bases between them. CDR3 coding DNA: TGTGCCAGCCGGAAAGGGGTAAACATGAACACTGAAGCTTTCTTT. It codes for CASRKGVNMNTEAFF.

The gene calls are TRBV9 and TRBJ2-3; D is unresolved. Trimming cost V 0 bases and J 2 bases, with 10 bases left between them. The CDR3 runs 15 residues. CDR1 and CDR2 from the germline V gene are SGDLS and YYNGEE. CDR3 sequence (DNA): TGTGCCAGCAGCGTAGACGGTTGGGCCACAGATACGCAGTATTTT. Amino acids: CASSVDGWATDTQYF.

This chain uses TRBV9 with TRBJ2-1; no definite D call. Trimming took off 4 bases at V and 0 bases at J, with 8 bases between the two ends. The germline V gene has CDR1 SGDLS and CDR2 YYNGEE. CDR3 length: 14 residues. CDR3 in DNA: TGTGCCAGCAGCCTTCTTAGCTCCTACAATGAGCAGTTCTTC. Protein product: CASSLLSSYNEQFF.

Note on this clone: Being one base from a much bigger clone, this may be a read error. The rearrangement joins TRBV7-9 to TRBJ2-2, with D perhaps TRBD2 (5 bases). Germline V gives CDR1 SEHNR, CDR2 FQNEAQ (reference sequence). The CDR3 totals 15 residues. CDR3 bases: TGTGCCAGCAGCTCGATACTAGAGAACACCGGGGAGCTGCTTTTT. This encodes CASSSILENTGELLF.

In regard to this clone: This may be a read error, as it is one base from a much larger clone. This chain connects TRBV5-6 to TRBJ2-6, with 7 nucleotides matching TRBD1. Germline trimming cut 4 bases from V and 4 bases from J; bases unmatched to any gene: 8. The V gene's germline CDR1 is SGHDT and CDR2 YYEEEE. The CDR3 covers 16 residues. This CDR3 is CASSPDRRWGANVLTF. CDR3 nucleotides: TGTGCCAGCAGCCCGGACAGGAGATGGGGGGCCAACGTCCTGACTTTC.

This rearrangement joins TRBV6-4 to TRBJ1-2; weak D call: TRBD1 (6 bases). V was clipped by 5 bases and J by 5 bases, with 15 bases between them. The CDR3 consists of 14 residues. Looked up from germline, CDR1 is MRHNA and CDR2 is SNTAGT. The CDR3 DNA reads as TGTGCCAGCAGTCTAGGGGGGCAGAGGTATGGCTACACCTTC. Its protein product is CASSLGGQRYGYTF.

The chain combines TRBV28 with TRBJ2-3, with D perhaps given as TRBD1 or TRBD2 (5 bases each). V was pared by 6 bases and J by 2 bases, with 12 bases between. The length of the CDR3 is 14 residues. In germline, CDR1 is MDHEN, CDR2 SYDVKM. CDR3 nucleotide sequence: TGTGCCAGCAGGGGGGACGCCTACACAGATACGCAGTATTTT. This gives the protein CASRGDAYTDTQYF.

This chain links TRBV11-2 with TRBJ1-2, with 8 positions matching TRBD1. The germline CDR1 and CDR2 sequences are SGHAT and FQNNGV. This CDR3 spans 16 amino acids. J was trimmed by 11 bases and V by 5 bases; bases with no gene match: 19. DNA for the CDR3: TGTGCCAGCAGCCCTTCTGGGACAGGTGGGATCCTAGCATACACCTTC. It is translated as CASSPSGTGGILAYTF.

Worth noting for this clone: Other nucleotide sequences in the sample specify the same CDR3. This chain uses TRBV15 with TRBJ1-2, with 8 bases lining up with TRBD1. J was trimmed by 2 bases and V by 9 bases; bases with no gene match: 8. Per germline, CDR1 LNHNV and CDR2 YYDKDF (reference sequence). This CDR3 has 14 amino acids. CDR3 loop: CATSRDRQNYGYTF. In nucleotides, the CDR3 is TGTGCCACATCTCGGGACAGGCAAAACTATGGCTACACCTTC.

This sequence joins TRBV7-9 and TRBJ2-5; D call uncertain. Trimming removed 5 bases from V and 3 bases from J, with 19 bases in between. The germline V gene encodes CDR1 SEHNR and CDR2 FQNEAQ (reference sequence). The CDR3 contains 16 residues. For the CDR3, the DNA is TGTGCCAGCAGCCTGATCGTCGTGGATTGGGAAGAGACCCAGTACTTC. Protein: CASSLIVVDWEETQYF.

Here the CDR3 reads CASRDSFTDTQYF. CDR3 nucleotide sequence: TGTGCCAGCAGAGACAGCTTCACAGATACGCAGTATTTT. This chain joins TRBV2 and TRBJ2-3; a weak D match, TRBD1 (5 bases). Germline CDR1 and CDR2: SNHLY and FYNNEI. V lost 6 bases, J lost 2 bases, and 9 bases lay in between. This CDR3 contains 13 residues.

The chain carries TRBV7-8 and TRBJ2-5, with D perhaps matching TRBD2 (6 bases). This CDR3 comprises 16 residues. Germline CDR1 SGHVS, CDR2 FQNEAQ. V gave up 3 bases and J gave up 9 bases, with 23 bases separating them. The CDR3 DNA reads as TGTGCCAGCAGCTTTTCAACCAGCGTGCCAGGAGGGGCCCAGTACTTC. Residues: CASSFSTSVPGGAQYF. The full variable domain, rest sourced from reference TRBV7-8 and TRBJ2-5, is GAGVSQSPRYKVAKRGQDVALRCDPISGHVSLFWYQQALGQGPEFLTYFQNEAQLDKSGLPSDRFFAERPEGSVSTLKIQRTQQEDSAVYLCASSFSTSVPGGAQYFGPGTRLLVL.

V usage is TRBV28 and J usage is TRBJ2-1; 9 nucleotides agree with TRBD1. Germline V gives CDR1 MDHEN, CDR2 SYDVKM. With V trimmed by 5 bases and J by 11 bases, 4 bases remained unmatched. The CDR3 has 12 amino acids. The CDR3 protein is CASSENRGQQFF. The CDR3 bases are TGTGCCAGCAGTGAAAACAGGGGGCAGCAGTTCTTC.

V usage is TRBV5-1 and J usage is TRBJ2-7; possibly TRBD1 or TRBD2 for D (6 bases each). Between the trimmed V and J ends, which lost 0 bases and 3 bases, there was a span of 10 bases. CDR1 SGHRS and CDR2 YFSETQ come from the germline V gene. The CDR3 totals 14 residues. The chain's CDR3 is CASSLVEGGYEQYF. In DNA, the CDR3 is TGCGCCAGCAGCTTGGTAGAGGGGGGCTACGAGCAGTACTTC.

The genes are TRBV25-1 and TRBJ1-6; possible D gene TRBD1, 6 bases. Germline V lookup: CDR1 MGHDK, CDR2 SYGVNS. This CDR3 contains 18 residues. V dropped 4 bases and J dropped 12 bases, with 28 bases sitting between them. CDR3 sequence: CASSAPGVMDSLGEPLHF. For the CDR3, the DNA is TGTGCCAGCAGTGCCCCAGGTGTAATGGACAGCTTAGGGGAACCCCTCCACTTT.

This chain links TRBV29-1 with TRBJ2-2, with a tentative D call TRBD2 (6 bases). Trimming took off 1 base at V and 6 bases at J, with 12 bases between the two ends. Germline V CDR1 and CDR2: SQVTM, ANQGSEA. The CDR3 consists of 14 residues. The CDR3 loop is CSVEGAGRAGELFF. The CDR3 DNA is TGCAGCGTTGAAGGAGCGGGTCGAGCCGGGGAGCTGTTTTTT.